The text below deals with one T cell receptor (beta chain). Its target is unknown. Notes on the study in general: The TCR gene usage of tumor memory CD4+ T cells clustered together with blood and lymph node memory CD4+ cells and with lymph node naive CD4+ cells. Tumor Tregs overlapped most with tumor, then blood, naive CD4+ cells.

Constant-region reverse primers amplified full-length variable regions, followed by semi-nested Nested Universal Primer A PCR. Each CDR3 protein gets one entry after TCRdb re-called the 5' RACE reads with MiXCR. The sample has around 7,300 distinct CDR3 sequences; about 37% are singletons. Memory CD4+ T cells were sorted as CD4+CD45RO+CD25- cells. The CDR3 covers 13 residues. V lost 5 bases, J lost 1 base, and 7 bases lay in between. This receptor was identified in a female donor with breast cancer. V gene TRBV12-3 or TRBV12-4 combines with J gene TRBJ2-3; D is uncertain. Sequenced material: memory CD4+ T cells sorted from blood. Specified subset: memory CD4+ T cells, CD4+CD45RO+CD25-. Written as DNA, the CDR3 is TGTGCCAGCAGTCAGGTGCGCACAGATACGCAGTATTTT. Translating it yields CASSQVRTDTQYF.